The rows below give T cell receptor beta chains drawn from one sample of a study of human T cells and chemical hapten exposure. One entry per CDR3 protein, called by TCRdb with MiXCR from the RACE reads. The repertoire has more than 300,000 distinct CDR3 sequences, 5.5% of them found once; the top ten carry about 8.7%. Source: whole blood, taken in connection with sensitization to the hapten diphenylcyclopropenone (DPC). The receptors originated from a woman between 18 and 29 years old with alopecia areata. Some clones in this sample may be carry-over from other donors' samples. Both conserved end residues are part of each CDR3. A D gene is named only where the DNA matches it firmly. For some rows the clone size is stated as once, few or many, or as a class when expanded; others skip it.

D gene: NA
clone size: many
V gene: TRBV10-3
J gene: TRBJ1-4
CDR3 protein: CAINPPLSEKLFF
CDR3 DNA: TGTGCCATCAATCCCCCGCTTTCGGAAAAACTGTTTTTT

D gene: NA
clone size: few
V gene: TRBV18
J gene: TRBJ1-5
CDR3 protein: CASSQGYRNQPQHF
CDR3 DNA: TGTGCCAGCTCCCAGGGGTATCGCAATCAGCCCCAGCATTTT

D gene: NA
clone size: many
V gene: TRBV5-5
J gene: TRBJ2-5
CDR3 protein: CASSLRDVQETQYF
CDR3 DNA: TGTGCCAGCAGCTTAAGAGATGTCCAAGAGACCCAGTACTTC

D gene: NA
clone size: NA
V gene: TRBV6-2/TRBV6-3
J gene: TRBJ1-1
CDR3 protein: CASSLKLPQRNIEAFF
CDR3 DNA: TGTGCCAGCAGCCTCAAATTACCACAGAGGAACATTGAAGCTTTCTTT

D gene: NA
clone size: few
V gene: TRBV2
J gene: TRBJ1-4
CDR3 protein: CASSEAWPNEKLFF
CDR3 DNA: TGTGCCAGCAGTGAAGCCTGGCCTAATGAAAAACTGTTTTTT

D gene: NA
clone size: few
V gene: TRBV7-2
J gene: TRBJ1-4
CDR3 protein: CASSLMGGGPTNEKLFF
CDR3 DNA: TGTGCCAGCAGCTTAATGGGCGGGGGCCCAACTAATGAAAAACTGTTTTTT

D gene: NA
clone size: few
V gene: TRBV20-1
J gene: TRBJ2-1
CDR3 protein: CSARGRSSYNEQFF
CDR3 DNA: TGCAGTGCTAGGGGACGGAGCTCCTACAATGAGCAGTTCTTC

D gene: TRBD1
clone size: many
V gene: TRBV6-1
J gene: TRBJ2-7
CDR3 protein: CASSEVVDRRAEQYF
CDR3 DNA: TGTGCCAGCAGTGAAGTTGTGGACAGGCGCGCCGAGCAGTACTTC

D gene: NA
clone size: many
V gene: TRBV13
J gene: TRBJ2-1
CDR3 protein: CASTEPPGSNEQFF
CDR3 DNA: TGTGCCAGCACCGAACCTCCAGGGAGTAATGAGCAGTTCTTC

D gene: NA
clone size: NA
V gene: TRBV5-1
J gene: TRBJ2-7
CDR3 protein: CASSFSGSGYEQYF
CDR3 DNA: TGCGCCAGCAGCTTCTCAGGGTCAGGTTACGAGCAGTACTTC

D gene: NA
clone size: many
V gene: TRBV11-2
J gene: TRBJ2-3
CDR3 protein: CASSFVGASTDTQYF
CDR3 DNA: TGTGCCAGCAGCTTTGTAGGGGCTAGCACAGATACGCAGTATTTT

D gene: NA
clone size: few
V gene: TRBV18
J gene: TRBJ2-2
CDR3 protein: CASSPGARGNTGELFF
CDR3 DNA: TGTGCCAGCTCACCAGGAGCCAGGGGAAACACCGGGGAGCTGTTTTTT

D gene: NA
clone size: many
V gene: TRBV4-3
J gene: TRBJ1-4
CDR3 protein: CASSQGARGSNEKLFF
CDR3 DNA: TGCGCCAGCAGCCAAGGTGCCCGGGGATCTAATGAAAAACTGTTTTTT

D gene: TRBD1
clone size: many
V gene: TRBV27
J gene: TRBJ1-1
CDR3 protein: CASSRDRVVNTEAFF
CDR3 DNA: TGTGCCAGCAGTCGGGACAGGGTAGTGAACACTGAAGCTTTCTTT

D gene: TRBD1
clone size: few
V gene: TRBV18
J gene: TRBJ1-2
CDR3 protein: CASSPSGGSYGYTF
CDR3 DNA: TGTGCCAGCTCACCATCAGGGGGCAGCTATGGCTACACCTTC

D gene: NA
clone size: NA
V gene: TRBV7-2
J gene: TRBJ2-3
CDR3 protein: CASSFDSITDTQYF
CDR3 DNA: TGTGCCAGCAGCTTTGACTCTATCACAGATACGCAGTATTTT

D gene: TRBD1
clone size: NA
V gene: TRBV6-1
J gene: TRBJ2-1
CDR3 protein: CASRKGQENEQFF
CDR3 DNA: TGTGCCAGCAGAAAAGGACAGGAGAATGAGCAGTTCTTC

D gene: NA
clone size: few
V gene: TRBV28
J gene: TRBJ1-4
CDR3 protein: CASISRGGNEKLFF
CDR3 DNA: TGTGCCAGCATCTCAAGGGGGGGAAATGAAAAACTGTTTTTT

D gene: TRBD2
clone size: few
V gene: TRBV7-9
J gene: TRBJ2-3
CDR3 protein: CASSLGPSGVDTQYF
CDR3 DNA: TGTGCCAGCAGCTTAGGCCCTAGCGGGGTTGATACGCAGTATTTT

D gene: NA
clone size: many
V gene: TRBV2
J gene: TRBJ2-3
CDR3 protein: CASVQGPSTDTQYF
CDR3 DNA: TGTGCCAGCGTCCAGGGACCTAGCACAGATACGCAGTATTTT

D gene: NA
clone size: few
V gene: TRBV7-9
J gene: TRBJ1-2
CDR3 protein: CASSATGRSIYGYTF
CDR3 DNA: TGTGCCAGCAGCGCGACCGGACGGAGCATCTATGGCTACACCTTC

D gene: NA
clone size: NA
V gene: TRBV5-1
J gene: TRBJ2-3
CDR3 protein: CASSNSYGDTQYF
CDR3 DNA: TGCGCCAGCAGTAATAGTTATGGAGATACGCAGTATTTT